This TCR beta chain was retrieved from a study of human T cells and chemical hapten exposure. General study findings and limits: PT1 expanded TCR numbers rose with patch test score. The number of TCRs over 1 in 1000 frequency stayed unchanged after DPC.

Concerning this clonotype itself: Its antigen is unidentified.

From the RACE reads, TCRdb called clonotypes with MiXCR, one entry per CDR3 protein. Among 370,000 or so distinct CDR3 sequences listed, about 4.8% were seen once. The time point was: patch test 1, 2 weeks after DPC sensitization. Treatment reported: therapeutic diphenylcyclopropenone sensitization with weekly scalp DPC. With 5 bases removed from V and 7 bases from J, the gap between germline ends came to 15 bases. This CDR3 is 13 amino acids long. Germline CDR1 KGHSH, CDR2 LQKENI. The clonotype originates from a woman between 50 and 59 years old with alopecia areata. Some clones in this sample may be carry-over from other donors' samples. The sequenced sample was whole blood, obtained in connection with sensitization to the hapten diphenylcyclopropenone (DPC). The rearrangement links TRBV18 to TRBJ2-7; weak D call: TRBD1 (6 bases). In DNA form, the CDR3 reads TGTGCCAGCTCAGTCTCGACAGGTTTGGAGCAGTACTTC. This gives the protein CASSVSTGLEQYF.